These 5 T cell receptor beta chains were all obtained from the same sample, sequenced in a study of tumor and adjacent non-tumor tissue in lung cancer. The template was RNA from unsorted bulk tissue. This non-tumor lung sample came from over 3 cm beyond the tumor edge. A modified ARM-PCR protocol with three rounds of nested PCR amplified TCRbeta. TCRdb called the multiplex PCR reads again in MiXCR, with one record for every CDR3 protein. This repertoire shows more than 45,000 distinct CDR3 sequences, 74% found once; its top ten account for 20% to 25%. Sequencing was carried out using distant non-tumor lung tissue. These receptors were collected from a woman aged 55-69 years with non-small cell lung cancer.

In regard to this clonotype: At one end, the junction sequence differs from germline, possibly due to a read error. The chain uses TRBV29-1 and TRBJ2-5; D unclear. Germline CDR1 SQVTM, CDR2 ANQGSEA. The CDR3 totals 13 residues. The DNA for the CDR3 is TGCAGCGTTGGCCGAGCGTTCCAAGAGATCCAGTACTTC. This codes for CSVGRAFQEIQYF. Filled out from reference TRBV29-1 and TRBJ2-5, the complete variable domain reads SAVISQKPSRDICQRGTSLTIQCQVDSQVTMMFWYRQQPGQSLTLIATANQGSEATYESGFVIDKFPISRPNLTFSTLTVSNMSPEDSSIYLCSVGRAFQEIQYFGPGTRLLVL.

On this clonotype itself: At one boundary the junction diverges from the germline segment, which might be a read error. J is TRBJ1-3 and V is TRBV29-1, with D perhaps matching TRBD1 (5 bases). The germline V gene encodes CDR1 SQVTM and CDR2 ANQGSEA. This CDR3 contains 14 residues. Written as DNA, the CDR3 is TGCAACGTGGGCGGGACGGACTCTCGAAACACCATATATTTT. Protein sequence: CNVGGTDSRNTIYF.

As for this clonotype: With a much larger clone just one base away, this may be a read error. V is TRBV2 and J is TRBJ2-5; D call uncertain. Trimming pared 4 bases from V and 4 bases from J, leaving 13 bases between. The CDR3 sequence is 14 residues long. Germline V lookup: CDR1 SNHLY, CDR2 FYNNEI. DNA for the CDR3: TGTGCCAGCAGTGGTGTGGTCACGCGAGAGACCCAGTACTTC. This gives the protein CASSGVVTRETQYF.

The table lists this clonotype with many counts. The rearrangement uses TRBV4-1 and TRBJ1-5; D call uncertain. The CDR3 covers 15 residues. The germline V gene encodes CDR1 MGHRA and CDR2 YSYEKL. The ends were cut back, 4 bases at V and 0 bases at J, with 10 bases in the middle. CDR3 residues: CASSPAGNSNQPQHF. CDR3 DNA: TGCGCCAGCAGCCCAGCCGGGAATAGCAATCAGCCCCAGCATTTT.

V gene TRBV11-2 combines with J gene TRBJ1-1, with 10 nucleotides matching TRBD1. CDR1 and CDR2 (germline): SGHAT, FQNNGV. The length of the CDR3 is 16 residues. CDR3: CVSRSGDRGINTEAFF. CDR3 nucleotides: TGTGTTAGCAGATCCGGGGACAGGGGCATAAACACTGAAGCTTTCTTT.